Listed here is a single T cell receptor (beta chain). The PCR was carried out with 60 Vbeta primers and 13 Jbeta primers. Sequencing was performed with immunoSEQ multiplex PCR; in TCRdb, only in-frame clones are kept and a portion is missing. The repertoire has 150,000 or so clones, 68% of them found once; the top ten carry around 9.3%. This sample is part of a study of cytomegalovirus exposure and HLA in healthy donors. The CDR3 has 17 residues. The germline CDR1 and CDR2 sequences are LGHNA and YNFKEQ. The chain employs TRBV4-2 and TRBJ2-5; TRBD2 matches at 8 bases. Matching the DNA end better, TRBJ2-7 makes the J call doubtful. Sequencing was performed on PBMCs. The clonotype comes from a man between 25 and 39 years old in good health and CMV-seropositive. The CDR3 DNA is TGTGCCAGCAGCCAAGGGAGACTAGCGACGGCATCCTACGAGCAGTACTTC. Translated, it gives CASSQGRLATASYEQYF.